The entry below gives a single T cell receptor beta chain sequence along with its context. Its target is not known. The data were taken from a study of monozygotic twins with inflammatory bowel disease. CDR3 size: 16 residues. Germline assignment: CDR1 SGHRS and CDR2 YFSETQ. Findings of the study overall: Telling different T cell subtypes apart from each other was not possible.

A total RNA quantity of roughly 3.5 ug went into each TCR library. TCRalpha and TCRbeta cDNA went through two nested PCRs of roughly 15 and 9 cycles. TCRdb reprocessed the 5' RACE reads and reports one entry per CDR3 protein, with no DNA. This sample carries roughly 200,000 distinct CDR3 sequences, with roughly 7.7% going to the ten biggest clones. This TCR derives from a human donor with ulcerative colitis or Crohn's disease, or a healthy co-twin of an affected twin (not recorded which). The sequenced sample consisted of blood. The J gene is TRBJ2-5, the V gene TRBV5-1; TCRdb's assignment of TRBD1 cannot be checked, as there is no DNA. CDR3: CASSFGTAPTRETQYF.